These T cell receptor beta chains were read from a single sample in a study of cytomegalovirus exposure and HLA in healthy donors. Profiled with immunoSEQ multiplex PCR; TCRdb holds only in-frame clones, not every one. The sample records about 90,000 clones, roughly 83% being singletons. Specimen: PBMCs. Receptor source: a man younger than 30 in good health and CMV-seronegative. The CDR3 runs from the conserved cysteine through the conserved F or W. D genes are given only for firm matches. A clone size is listed for some rows: how often the clone was seen (once, few, many), or a class if it is expanded.

TRBV5-1	NA	NA	TRBJ2-3	TGCGCCAGCAGCTACAAGACAGCAAACACAGATACGCAGTATTTT	CASSYKTANTDTQYF
TRBV7-3	few	TRBD2	TRBJ2-7	TGTGCCAGCAGCTTAAGGGAGGGGTCTAGCGGGAGCTACGAGCAGTACTTC	CASSLREGSSGSYEQYF
TRBV4-2	NA	NA	TRBJ2-7	TGTGCCAGCGGGGGCGGGAGCGGAGACTACGAGCAGTACTTC	CASGGGSGDYEQYF
TRBV25-1	once	TRBD1	TRBJ1-5	TGTGCCAGCAGTGGACAGGGGAGGCAGCCCCAGCATTTT	CASSGQGRQPQHF
TRBV28	NA	TRBD1	TRBJ2-3	TGTGCCAGCACCGAGACGTCCTGGGACAGGTCGTCGAAAAACACAGATACGCAGTATTTT	CASTETSWDRSSKNTDTQYF
TRBV7-6	NA	NA	TRBJ2-1	TGTGCCAGCAGCTCGGGGATGGCGGGATCCCCTCGCAATGAGCAGTTCTTC	CASSSGMAGSPRNEQFF
TRBV7-8	NA	NA	TRBJ2-7	TGTGCCAGCAGCGTAGAGGGCGGTCAGGGGGGCTTTTACGAGCAGTACTTC	CASSVEGGQGGFYEQYF
TRBV29-1	once	TRBD2	TRBJ2-2	TGCAGCGTCCCCGGGACTAGGAACACCGGGGAGCTGTTTTTT	CSVPGTRNTGELFF
TRBV19	NA	NA	TRBJ2-7	TGTGCCAGTAGTACAGGACAGTGGGAGTCCTACGAGCAGTACTTC	CASSTGQWESYEQYF
TRBV5-1	NA	NA	TRBJ2-5	TGCGCCAGCAGCTTGTACGGGACAAAAGAGACCCAGTACTTC	CASSLYGTKETQYF
TRBV30	NA	TRBD2	TRBJ2-5	TGTGCCTGGAGTGAACTAGCGGGACCTTCTAAGACCCAGTACTTC	CAWSELAGPSKTQYF
TRBV6-1	NA	NA	TRBJ1-5	TGTGCCAGCAGTGTTGAAACAGGCTATAGCAATCAGCCCCAGCATTTT	CASSVETGYSNQPQHF
TRBV6-5	NA	TRBD1	TRBJ1-5	TGTGCCAGCAGTCTGGACAGGGGCCAGCCCCAGCATTTT	CASSLDRGQPQHF
TRBV5-4	few	NA	TRBJ1-2	TGTGCCAGCAGCCTAGCTGGGGGGGGTGCTCTCCGGGGCTACACCTTC	CASSLAGGGALRGYTF
TRBV4-3	NA	NA	TRBJ2-5	TGCGCCAGCAGCCAATGGCTAGGAGTGACCCAGTACTTC	CASSQWLGVTQYF